The clone carrying this T cell receptor beta chain was detected many times. The entry originates in a study of CD8 T cells in ankylosing spondylitis. With molecular barcodes, quantitative 5'-RACE was used to make the TCR beta libraries. TCRdb redid the calling of the 5' RACE reads with MiXCR, one entry per CDR3 protein. In the table there are 50,000 or so distinct CDR3 sequences, approximately 8% of which are singletons. The germline CDR1 and CDR2 sequences are SGHRS and YFSETQ. J was trimmed by 8 bases and V by 7 bases; bases with no gene match: 8. This CDR3 region has 13 residues. The sample taken for sequencing was blood, either unsorted or a sorted T cell fraction (not recorded which). The chain couples TRBV5-1 to TRBJ1-1, with 10 bases aligning to TRBD1. This TCR derives from a female donor with ankylosing spondylitis or in good health (not recorded which). The CDR3 protein is CASSYRDRGEAFF. The CDR3 bases are TGCGCCAGCTCCTATCGGGACAGGGGCGAAGCTTTCTTT.